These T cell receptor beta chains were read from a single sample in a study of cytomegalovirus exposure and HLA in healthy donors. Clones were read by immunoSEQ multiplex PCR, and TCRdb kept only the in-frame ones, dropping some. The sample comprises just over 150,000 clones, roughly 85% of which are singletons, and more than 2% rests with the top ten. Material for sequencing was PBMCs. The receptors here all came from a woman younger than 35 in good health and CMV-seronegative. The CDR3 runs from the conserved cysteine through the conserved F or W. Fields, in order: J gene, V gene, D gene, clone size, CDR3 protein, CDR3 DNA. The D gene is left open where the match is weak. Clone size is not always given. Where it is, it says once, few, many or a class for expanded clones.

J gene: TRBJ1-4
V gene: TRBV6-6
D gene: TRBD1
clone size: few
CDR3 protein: CASRSPGGGNEKLFF
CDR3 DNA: TGTGCCAGCAGGTCGCCAGGGGGAGGTAATGAAAAACTGTTTTTT

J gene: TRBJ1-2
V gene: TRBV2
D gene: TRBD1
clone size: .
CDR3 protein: CASTFIPGQGPGGYTF
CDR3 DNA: TGTGCCAGCACTTTCATCCCGGGACAGGGGCCGGGGGGCTACACCTTC

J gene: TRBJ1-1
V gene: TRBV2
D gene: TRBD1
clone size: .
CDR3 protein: CASSRQGGETEAFF
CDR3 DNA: TGTGCCAGCAGTCGACAGGGTGGTGAAACTGAAGCTTTCTTT

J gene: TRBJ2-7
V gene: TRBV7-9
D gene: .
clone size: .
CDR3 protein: CASSLSVSSYEQYF
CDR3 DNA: TGTGCCAGCAGCCTGTCCGTGTCGTCCTACGAGCAGTACTTC

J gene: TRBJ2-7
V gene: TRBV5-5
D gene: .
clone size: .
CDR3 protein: CASARAGASLEQYF
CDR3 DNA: TGTGCCAGCGCTCGGGCGGGGGCCTCCCTCGAGCAGTACTTC

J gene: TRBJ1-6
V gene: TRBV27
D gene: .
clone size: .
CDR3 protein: CASRPTGNSPLHF
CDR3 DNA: TGTGCCAGCAGGCCCACAGGGAATTCACCCCTCCACTTT

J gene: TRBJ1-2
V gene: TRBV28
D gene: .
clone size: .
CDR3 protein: CASSFSGYGYTF
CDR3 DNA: TGTGCCAGCAGTTTTTCCGGGTATGGCTACACCTTC

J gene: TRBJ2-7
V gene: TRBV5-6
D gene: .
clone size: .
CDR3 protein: CASSLGGPYEQYF
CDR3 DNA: TGTGCCAGCAGCTTGGGGGGGCCCTACGAGCAGTACTTC

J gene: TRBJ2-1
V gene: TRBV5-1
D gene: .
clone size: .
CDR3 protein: CASSRRGSYNEQFF
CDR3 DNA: TGCGCCAGCAGCCGCCGAGGGTCCTACAATGAGCAGTTCTTC

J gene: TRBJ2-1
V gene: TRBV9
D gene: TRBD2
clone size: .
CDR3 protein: CASSSGGGRLGEQFF
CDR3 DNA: TGTGCCAGCAGCTCAGGCGGCGGGAGATTGGGGGAGCAGTTCTTC

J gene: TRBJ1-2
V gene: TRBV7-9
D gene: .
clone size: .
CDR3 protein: CASSLDRSGYTF
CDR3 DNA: TGTGCCAGCAGCCTTGACAGGTCTGGCTACACCTTC

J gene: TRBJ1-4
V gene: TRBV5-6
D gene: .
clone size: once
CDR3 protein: CASSPHIYGDEKLFF
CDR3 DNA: TGTGCCAGCAGCCCCCACATCTACGGGGATGAAAAACTGTTTTTT

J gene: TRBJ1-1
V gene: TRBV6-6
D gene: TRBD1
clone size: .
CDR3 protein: CASRTFTGAAEAFF
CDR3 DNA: TGTGCCAGCAGAACATTCACAGGGGCGGCCGAAGCTTTCTTT

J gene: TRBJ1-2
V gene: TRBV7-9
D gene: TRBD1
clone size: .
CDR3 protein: CASVATGQANYGYTF
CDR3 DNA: TGTGCCAGCGTAGCGACGGGACAGGCTAACTATGGCTACACCTTC

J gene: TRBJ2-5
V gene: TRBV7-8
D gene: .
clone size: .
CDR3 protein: CASSLIPQGRETQYF
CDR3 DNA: TGTGCCAGCAGCTTAATCCCCCAGGGCAGGGAGACCCAGTACTTC

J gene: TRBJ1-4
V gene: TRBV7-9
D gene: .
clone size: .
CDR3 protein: CASSLGRGTNEKLFF
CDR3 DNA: TGTGCCAGCAGCTTAGGGCGAGGCACTAATGAAAAACTGTTTTTT

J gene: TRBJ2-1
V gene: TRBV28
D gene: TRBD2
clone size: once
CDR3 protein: CASRVLAGGPNEQFF
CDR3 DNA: TGTGCCAGCAGGGTACTAGCGGGGGGGCCCAATGAGCAGTTCTTC

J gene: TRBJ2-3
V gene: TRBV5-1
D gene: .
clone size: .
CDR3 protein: CASSAGWRGADTQYF
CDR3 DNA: TGCGCCAGCAGCGCGGGCTGGAGGGGAGCAGATACGCAGTATTTT

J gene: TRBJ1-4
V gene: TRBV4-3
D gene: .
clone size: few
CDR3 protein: CASSQGRGVGEAEKLFF
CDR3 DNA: TGCGCCAGCAGCCAAGGACGAGGTGTAGGGGAGGCTGAAAAACTGTTTTTT

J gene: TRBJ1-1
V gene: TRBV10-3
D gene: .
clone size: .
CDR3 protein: CAISESGGGAEAFF
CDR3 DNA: TGTGCCATCAGTGAGTCGGGTGGAGGGGCTGAAGCTTTCTTT

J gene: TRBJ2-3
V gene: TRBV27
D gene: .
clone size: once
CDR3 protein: CASSGQGNTQYF
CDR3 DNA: TGTGCCAGCAGTGGTCAGGGGAATACGCAGTATTTT

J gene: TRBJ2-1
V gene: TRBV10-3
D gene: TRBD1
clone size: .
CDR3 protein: CASSEGQDYNEQFF
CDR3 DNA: TGTGCCAGCAGTGAGGGACAGGACTACAATGAGCAGTTCTTC

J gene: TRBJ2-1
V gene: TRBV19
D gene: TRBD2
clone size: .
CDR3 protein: CASSISLAGGREQFF
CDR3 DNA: TGTGCCAGTAGTATCTCTCTAGCGGGGGGGCGGGAGCAGTTCTTC

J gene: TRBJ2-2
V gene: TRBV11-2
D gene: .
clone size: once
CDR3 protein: CASRALRTLNTGELFF
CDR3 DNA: TGTGCCAGCAGGGCTCTCAGGACTCTAAACACCGGGGAGCTGTTTTTT

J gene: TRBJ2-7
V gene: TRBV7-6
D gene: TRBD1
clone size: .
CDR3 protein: CASSDVGTGGHEQYF
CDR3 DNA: TGTGCCAGCAGCGACGTCGGGACAGGGGGCCACGAGCAGTACTTC

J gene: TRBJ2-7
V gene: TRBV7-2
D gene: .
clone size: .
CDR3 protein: CASSWGQSSYEQYF
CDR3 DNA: TGTGCCAGCAGCTGGGGCCAAAGCTCCTACGAGCAGTACTTC

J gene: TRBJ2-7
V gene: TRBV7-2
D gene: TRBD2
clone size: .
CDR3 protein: CASSILAGRKGEQYF
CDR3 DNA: TGTGCCAGCAGCATACTAGCGGGGAGAAAGGGCGAGCAGTACTTC

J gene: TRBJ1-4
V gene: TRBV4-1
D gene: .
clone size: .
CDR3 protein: CASSQDRAGTNEKLFF
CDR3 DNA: TGCGCCAGCAGCCAAGATAGGGCGGGCACAAATGAAAAACTGTTTTTT

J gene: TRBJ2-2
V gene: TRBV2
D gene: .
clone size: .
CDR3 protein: CASIRVANTGELFF
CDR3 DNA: TGTGCCAGCATCAGGGTTGCGAACACCGGGGAGCTGTTTTTT

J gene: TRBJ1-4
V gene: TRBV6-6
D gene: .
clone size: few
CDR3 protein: CASSSYGGGEEKLFF
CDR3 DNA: TGTGCCAGCAGTTCCTATGGGGGGGGAGAGGAAAAACTGTTTTTT

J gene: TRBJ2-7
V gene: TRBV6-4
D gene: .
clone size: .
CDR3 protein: CASSDEVGVYEQYF
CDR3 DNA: TGTGCCAGCAGTGATGAGGTCGGGGTCTACGAGCAGTACTTC

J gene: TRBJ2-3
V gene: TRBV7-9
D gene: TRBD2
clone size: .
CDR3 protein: CASSRTSATDTQYF
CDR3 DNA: TGTGCCAGCAGCAGGACTAGCGCCACAGATACGCAGTATTTT

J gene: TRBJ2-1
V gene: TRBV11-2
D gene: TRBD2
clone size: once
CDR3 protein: CASSRTLAGYSYNEQFF
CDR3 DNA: TGTGCCAGCAGCAGAACGCTAGCGGGATACTCCTACAATGAGCAGTTCTTC

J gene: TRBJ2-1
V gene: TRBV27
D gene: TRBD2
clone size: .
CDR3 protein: CASSLFLRLAGGPSQNEQFF
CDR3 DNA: TGTGCCAGCAGTTTATTCCTTCGACTAGCGGGAGGGCCCTCTCAAAATGAGCAGTTCTTC

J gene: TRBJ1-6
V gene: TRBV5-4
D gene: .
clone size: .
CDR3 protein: CASSFGGIAKNSPLHF
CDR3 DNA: TGTGCCAGCAGCTTTGGGGGGATAGCGAAGAATTCACCCCTCCACTTT

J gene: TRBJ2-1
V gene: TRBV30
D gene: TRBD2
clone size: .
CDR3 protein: CASGPGLAGSYSYNEQFF
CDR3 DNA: TGTGCCTCTGGGCCGGGACTAGCGGGAAGTTACTCCTACAATGAGCAGTTCTTC

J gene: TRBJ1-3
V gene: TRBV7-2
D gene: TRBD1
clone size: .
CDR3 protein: CASSSHGTASGNTIYF
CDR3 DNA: TGTGCCAGCAGCAGCCATGGGACAGCCTCTGGAAACACCATATATTTT

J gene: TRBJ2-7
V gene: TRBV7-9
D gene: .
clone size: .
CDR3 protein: CASSFTGIPYEQYF
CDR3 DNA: TGTGCCAGCAGCTTCACAGGGATTCCCTACGAGCAGTACTTC

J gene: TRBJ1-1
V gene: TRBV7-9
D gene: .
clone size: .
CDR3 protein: CSSSLETGWPTEAFF
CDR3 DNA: TGTTCCAGCAGCTTAGAGACAGGATGGCCGACTGAAGCTTTCTTT

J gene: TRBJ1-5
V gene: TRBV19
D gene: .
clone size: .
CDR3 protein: CASSIWGGGNQPQHF
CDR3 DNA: TGTGCCAGTAGTATATGGGGGGGAGGCAATCAGCCCCAGCATTTT

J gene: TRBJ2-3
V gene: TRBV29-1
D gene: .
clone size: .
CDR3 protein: CSVTPVSTDTQYF
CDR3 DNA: TGCAGCGTTACTCCGGTTAGCACAGATACGCAGTATTTT

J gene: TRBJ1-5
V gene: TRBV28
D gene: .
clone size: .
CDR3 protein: CASSSSPPSRQPQHF
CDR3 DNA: TGTGCCAGCAGTTCTTCCCCCCCCTCTAGACAGCCCCAGCATTTT

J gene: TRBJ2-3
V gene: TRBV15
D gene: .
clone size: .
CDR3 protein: CATSRGGQVSDTQYF
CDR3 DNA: TGTGCCACCAGCAGAGGGGGCCAGGTTTCAGATACGCAGTATTTT

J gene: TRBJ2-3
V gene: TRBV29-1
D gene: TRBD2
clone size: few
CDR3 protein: CSAERTSGGYGTDTQYF
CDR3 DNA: TGCAGCGCTGAGAGGACTAGCGGGGGCTATGGGACAGATACGCAGTATTTT

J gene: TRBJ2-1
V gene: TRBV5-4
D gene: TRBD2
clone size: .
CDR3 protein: CASSLDIKAGGNEQFF
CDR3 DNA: TGTGCCAGCAGCCTGGACATCAAAGCGGGGGGAAATGAGCAGTTCTTC

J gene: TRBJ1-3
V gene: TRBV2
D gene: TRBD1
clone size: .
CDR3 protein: CASSDAGGGNTIYF
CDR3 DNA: TGTGCCAGCAGTGACGCAGGGGGTGGAAACACCATATATTTT

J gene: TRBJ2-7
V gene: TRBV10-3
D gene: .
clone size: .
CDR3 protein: CAISVGREDEQYF
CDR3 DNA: TGTGCCATCAGTGTCGGCAGGGAGGACGAGCAGTACTTC

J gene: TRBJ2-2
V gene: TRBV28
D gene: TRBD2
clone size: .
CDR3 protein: CASSQPRTSGSFRLRELFF
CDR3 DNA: TGTGCCAGCAGTCAACCTCGGACTAGCGGGAGTTTCCGACTAAGGGAGCTGTTTTTT

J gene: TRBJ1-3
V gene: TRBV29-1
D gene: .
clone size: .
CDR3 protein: CSVGDRNTIYF
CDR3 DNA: TGCAGCGTCGGGGATAGAAACACCATATATTTT

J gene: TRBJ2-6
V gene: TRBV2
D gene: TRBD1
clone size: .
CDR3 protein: CASRQGASGANVLTF
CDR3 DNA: TGTGCCAGCCGACAGGGGGCTTCTGGGGCCAACGTCCTGACTTTC

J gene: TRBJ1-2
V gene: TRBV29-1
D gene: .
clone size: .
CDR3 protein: CSAGTGLPGYTF
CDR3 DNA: TGCAGCGCCGGAACAGGGCTTCCTGGCTACACCTTC